These 11 T cell receptor beta chains share one sample of origin, sequenced in a study of blood T cell repertoires in COVID-19. Repertoires were generated with immunoSEQ multiplex PCR, while TCRdb's copy carries only in-frame clones and drops some. Altogether approximately 360,000 clones are present, nearly 90% being singletons, with the ten largest covering about 7%. Specimen: peripheral blood. The receptors were gathered from a man aged 18 to 29 with active or convalescent COVID-19.

This clone was counted between two and nine times. The chain uses TRBV6-5 and TRBJ2-7; TRBD1 matches 11 bases. The CDR3 has 14 amino acids. Germline CDR1 reads MNHEY; CDR2 reads SVGAGI. Unmatched junction bases numbered 6, after V lost 7 bases and J lost 4 bases. For the CDR3, the DNA is TGTGCCAGCAAACGGACAGGGGGCTGGTACGAGCAGTACTTC. Its protein is CASKRTGGWYEQYF.

The V call is TRBV19, the J call TRBJ2-7, with 8 bases that match TRBD1. V shed 2 bases and J 3 bases; nucleotides not matched to a gene: 6. Germline assignment: CDR1 LNHDA and CDR2 SQIVND (reference sequence). The CDR3 length is 15 residues. CDR3 bases: TGTGCCAGTAGTATAATCGGGACAGGACTCTACGAGCAGTACTTC. Translated: CASSIIGTGLYEQYF.

This chain connects TRBV27 to TRBJ2-7, with 8 bases fitting TRBD2. V lost 9 bases, J lost 1 base, and 2 bases stayed unmatched. Germline CDR1 reads MNHEY; CDR2 reads SMNVEV (reference sequence). The CDR3 has 12 residues. In nucleotides, the CDR3 is TGTGCCAGTAGCGGGACATCCTACGAGCAGTACTTC. Encoded protein: CASSGTSYEQYF.

This clone showed up just once. The chain uses TRBV18 and TRBJ2-2; 9 bases match TRBD2. The CDR3 length is 15 residues. The junction had 5 bases not matched to a gene; V was cut back by 4 bases and J by 5 bases. Germline loops: CDR1 KGHSH, CDR2 LQKENI. In DNA form, the CDR3 reads TGTGCCAGCTCACAGGACCTAGCGGGAACCGGGGAGCTGTTTTTT. Its translation is CASSQDLAGTGELFF. The full variable domain, its missing parts supplied by reference TRBV18 and TRBJ2-2, is NAGVMQNPRHLVRRRGQEARLRCSPMKGHSHVYWYRQLPEEGLKFMVYLQKENIIDESGMPKERFSAEFPKEGPSILRIQQVVRGDSAAYFCASSQDLAGTGELFFGEGSRLTVL.

The chain links TRBV13 to TRBJ2-3; TRBD1 matches 11 bases. J was trimmed by 6 bases and V by 4 bases; bases with no gene match: 6. Germline CDR1 PRHDT, CDR2 FYEKMQ (reference sequence). The CDR3 is 15 residues long. The CDR3 loop reads CASSWTGGAGDTQYF. The CDR3 bases are TGTGCCAGCAGCTGGACAGGGGGCGCAGGGGATACGCAGTATTTT.

The rearrangement uses TRBV7-3 and TRBJ2-3; 7 bases are a match to TRBD2. V lost 5 bases and J lost 7; bases outside the gene matches: 9. This CDR3 region has 14 residues. Germline V gives CDR1 SGHTA, CDR2 FQGTGA. For the CDR3, the DNA is TGTGCCAGCAGCCCCGGACTAGTGGGGAATACGCAGTATTTT. Its translation: CASSPGLVGNTQYF. The whole variable domain, filled in from reference TRBV7-3 and TRBJ2-3, reads GAGVSQTPSNKVTEKGKYVELRCDPISGHTALYWYRQSLGQGPEFLIYFQGTGAADDSGLPNDRFFAVRPEGSVSTLKIQRTERGDSAVYLCASSPGLVGNTQYFGPGTRLTVL.

CDR3 coding DNA: TGTGCCTGGACGACAGGGTTGAACATTCAGTACTTC. It is translated as CAWTTGLNIQYF. The V and J genes are TRBV30 and TRBJ2-4; 7 bases are shared with TRBD1. V shed 4 bases, J shed 7 bases, and the junction held 4 bases outside the gene matches. The CDR3 has 12 amino acids. Germline-derived CDR1 and CDR2 are GTSNPN and SVGIG (reference sequence). The complete variable domain, with remaining parts taken from reference TRBV30 and TRBJ2-4, reads SQTIHQWPATLVQPVGSPLSLECTVEGTSNPNLYWYRQAAGRGLQLLFYSVGIGQISSEVPQNLSASRPQDRQFILSSKKLLLSDSGFYLCAWTTGLNIQYFGAGTRLSVL.

In this sample, this clone turned up a few times. This chain joins TRBV7-8 and TRBJ2-1; D perhaps matches TRBD2 (5 bases). CDR1 is SGHVS and CDR2 is FQNEAQ in the germline V gene. The CDR3 consists of 15 residues. The V end was cut by 5 bases, the J end by 4 bases, with 15 bases between. CDR3 region: CASSPPGGSYNEQFF. The CDR3 nucleotides are TGTGCCAGCAGCCCCCCAGGCGGGTCATACAATGAGCAGTTCTTC.

Here the CDR3 reads CASSPTGTYNEQFF. CDR3 bases: TGTGCCAGCAGCCCAACCGGGACCTACAATGAGCAGTTCTTC. V and J are TRBV7-3 and TRBJ2-1; perhaps TRBD2 as D (5 bases). The CDR3 contains 14 residues. V lost 5 bases to trimming and J lost 2 bases, with 10 bases between them. CDR1 and CDR2 from the germline V gene are SGHTA and FQGTGA.

The CDR3 protein is CAWSESSGRDNWFF. CDR3 in DNA: TGTGCCTGGAGTGAATCTAGCGGGAGAGACAACTGGTTCTTC. The genes are TRBV30 and TRBJ2-1, with TRBD2 matching 10 bases. V gave up 1 base and J gave up 15 bases; unmatched junction bases: 12. CDR1 and CDR2 (germline): GTSNPN, SVGIG (reference sequence). The CDR3 spans 14 residues. Full variable domain (rest looked up from reference TRBV30 and TRBJ2-1): SQTIHQWPATLVQPVGSPLSLECTVEGTSNPNLYWYRQAAGRGLQLLFYSVGIGQISSEVPQNLSASRPQDRQFILSSKKLLLSDSGFYLCAWSESSGRDNWFFGPGTRLTVL.

CDR3 sequence (DNA): TGTGCCAGCAGCCTACCTAAGACAGGGAGCGCCCACGAGCAGTACTTC. It is translated as CASSLPKTGSAHEQYF. The chain employs TRBV5-5 and TRBJ2-7, with 7 bases matching TRBD1. The CDR3 has 16 amino acids. CDR1 and CDR2 from the germline V gene are SGHKS and YYEKEE (reference sequence). Trimming took 4 bases from V and 5 from J; bases not matched to a gene: 15.